This T cell receptor (beta chain) was retrieved from a study of beta chain features in type 1 diabetes. Overall study results and limits: Researchers report that Type 1 diabetes patients had moderately but significantly shorter TCRB CDR3s across all four CD4+ subsets.

This clone was found a few times. What it binds is not known. Germline-derived CDR1 and CDR2 are MDHEN and SYDVKM. Trimming pared 8 bases from V and 8 bases from J, leaving 19 bases between. The CDR3 sequence is 15 residues long. All of the isolated RNA was reverse transcribed, so expressed TCRB transcripts were sequenced. TCRdb keeps only in-frame clones here, not all; method: immunoSEQ multiplex PCR. The table records about 650,000 clones, 9.5% to 15% of them present only once. This clonotype was obtained from a man aged 25 to 45 with type 1 diabetes. Input material: naive CD4+ T cells from blood. The gene calls are TRBV28 and TRBJ1-6; maybe TRBD1 (6 bases). The DNA of the CDR3 is TGTGCCAGCTCACAGGGATTTGAGGTAGATTCACCCCTCCACTTT. It codes for CASSQGFEVDSPLHF.